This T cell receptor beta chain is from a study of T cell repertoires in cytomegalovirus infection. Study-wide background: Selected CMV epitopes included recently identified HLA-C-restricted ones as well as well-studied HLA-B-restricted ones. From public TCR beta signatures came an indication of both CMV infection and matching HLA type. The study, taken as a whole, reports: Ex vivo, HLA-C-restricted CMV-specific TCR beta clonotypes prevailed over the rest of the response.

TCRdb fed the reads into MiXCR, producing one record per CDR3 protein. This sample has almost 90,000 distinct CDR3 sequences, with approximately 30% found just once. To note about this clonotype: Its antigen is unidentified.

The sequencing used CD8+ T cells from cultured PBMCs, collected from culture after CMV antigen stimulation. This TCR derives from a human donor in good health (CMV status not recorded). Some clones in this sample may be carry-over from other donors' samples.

For the CDR3, the DNA is TGTGCCAGCAGCGTAGCGGACAGGCTCCAGAACACTGAAGCTTTCTTT. Protein sequence: CASSVADRLQNTEAFF. The genes are TRBV9 and TRBJ1-1; 7 bases are shared with TRBD1. Germline V lookup: CDR1 SGDLS, CDR2 YYNGEE. With V trimmed by 0 bases and J by 1 base, 6 bases remained unmatched. CDR3 length: 16 amino acids.